Shown below are 4 T cell receptor beta chains from a single sample sequenced in a study of siplizumab effects on memory and regulatory T cells. The method was immunoSEQ multiplex PCR; TCRdb's version includes in-frame clones alone and lacks a portion of them. Of more than 60,000 clones listed, around 96% were seen once; the top ten hold more than 0.095%. Source material: naive CD8+ T cells sorted from blood. The source of these receptors is a human donor in good health.

The V gene is TRBV5-4, the J gene TRBJ1-2, with 8 bases identical to TRBD1. J gave up 3 bases and V 0 bases, and 1 base lay outside the gene matches. Per the germline V gene, CDR1 is SGHNT and CDR2 is YYREEE (reference sequence). The CDR3 has 14 amino acids. This CDR3 is CASSLDRGDYGYTF. CDR3 DNA: TGTGCCAGCAGCTTGGACAGGGGGGACTATGGCTACACCTTC. The full variable domain, completed using reference TRBV5-4 and TRBJ1-2, is ETGVTQSPTHLIKTRGQQVTLRCSSQSGHNTVSWYQQALGQGPQFIFQYYREEENGRGNFPPRFSGLQFPNYSSELNVNALELDDSALYLCASSLDRGDYGYTFGSGTRLTVV.

The J gene is TRBJ2-1, the V gene TRBV4-3; TRBD2 might be the D (6 bases). The CDR3 has 17 residues. Between the trimmed V and J ends, which lost 1 base and 1 base, there was a span of 14 bases. Germline assignment: CDR1 LGHNA and CDR2 YSLEER. The CDR3 region is CASSQVGGALSYNEQFF. CDR3 coding DNA: TGCGCCAGCAGCCAAGTGGGCGGGGCGCTATCCTACAATGAGCAGTTCTTC.

The V and J genes are TRBV10-2 and TRBJ2-3, with 10 bases aligning to TRBD2. The germline CDR1 and CDR2 sequences are WSHSY and SAAADI. Trimming took 7 bases from V and 4 from J; bases not matched to a gene: 8. The CDR3 contains 15 residues. CDR3 residues: CASTGLAVIADTQYF. CDR3 in DNA: TGCGCCAGCACTGGACTAGCGGTTATAGCAGATACGCAGTATTTT.

V usage is TRBV23-1 and J usage is TRBJ2-7, with 7 positions matching TRBD2. TRBV23-1 belongs to the ORF category, with a function that is uncertain. CDR3 length equals 13 residues. V lost 6 bases to trimming and J lost 5 bases; unmatched junction nucleotides: 7. As DNA, the CDR3 is TGCGCCAGCAGCCCCGGGGAGGGCCACGAGCAGTACTTC. It specifies CASSPGEGHEQYF.